This T cell receptor (beta chain) was sequenced during a study of blood T cell repertoires in COVID-19. Looking at the study overall: Sample material is recorded as cDNA or gDNA derived from T cells, B-cell-depleted T cells, or PBMCs.

Measured with immunoSEQ multiplex PCR; TCRdb has only the in-frame clones, and not every one. The sample yields some 83,000 clones, 80% to 85% seen once. The ends were cut back, 8 bases at V and 6 bases at J, with 17 bases in the middle. CDR3 size: 13 residues. Germline CDR1 and CDR2: MNHEY and SMNVEV (reference sequence). Sequencing input: peripheral blood. The clonotype was recovered from a man older than 75 with acute or convalescent COVID-19. The chain links TRBV27 to TRBJ2-7; a weak D match, TRBD2 (6 bases). CDR3 bases: TGTGCCAGCGGGGCGTTAGGGAGGCGCGAGCAGTACTTC. This translates into CASGALGRREQYF.